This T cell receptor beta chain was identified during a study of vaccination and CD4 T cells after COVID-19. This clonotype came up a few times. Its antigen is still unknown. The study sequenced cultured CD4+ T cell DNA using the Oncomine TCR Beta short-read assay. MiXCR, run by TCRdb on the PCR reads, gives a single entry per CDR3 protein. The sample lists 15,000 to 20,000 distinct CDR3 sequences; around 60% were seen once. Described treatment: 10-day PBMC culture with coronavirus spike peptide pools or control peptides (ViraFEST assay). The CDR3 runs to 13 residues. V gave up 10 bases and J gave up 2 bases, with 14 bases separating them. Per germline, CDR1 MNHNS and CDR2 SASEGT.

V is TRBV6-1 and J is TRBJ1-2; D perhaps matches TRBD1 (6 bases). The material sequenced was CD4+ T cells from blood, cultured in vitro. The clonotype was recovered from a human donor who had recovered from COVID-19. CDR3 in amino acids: CATAPGQNYGYTF. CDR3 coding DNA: TGTGCCACCGCGCCGGGACAAAACTATGGCTACACCTTC.